The T cell receptor (beta chain) described here comes from a study of somatic mutations in cytotoxic T cells in rheumatoid arthritis. The germline gives CDR1 MNHEY, CDR2 SMNVEV (reference sequence). This CDR3 is 15 amino acids long. Trimming stripped 3 bases from V and 1 base from J, with 12 bases between. Assay used: immunoSEQ multiplex PCR; TCRdb lists only in-frame clones, some missing. The sample carries about 14,000 clones, approximately 84% recorded once. Sequencing input: CD8+ T cells sorted from blood. The clonotype originates from an adult with rheumatoid arthritis. V and J are TRBV27 and TRBJ1-1; D not certain. The CDR3 nucleotides read TGTGCCAGCAGTTTGCACGAGGGTCCGAACACTGAAGCTTTCTTT. Protein product: CASSLHEGPNTEAFF.